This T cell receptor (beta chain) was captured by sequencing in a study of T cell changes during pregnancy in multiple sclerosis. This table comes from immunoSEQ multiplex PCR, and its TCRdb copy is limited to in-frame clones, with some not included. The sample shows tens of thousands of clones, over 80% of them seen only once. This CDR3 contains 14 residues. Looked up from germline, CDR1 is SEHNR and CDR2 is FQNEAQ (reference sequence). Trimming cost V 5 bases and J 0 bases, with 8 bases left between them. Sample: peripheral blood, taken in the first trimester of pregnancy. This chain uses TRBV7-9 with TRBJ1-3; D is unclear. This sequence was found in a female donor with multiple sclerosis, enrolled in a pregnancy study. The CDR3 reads CASSALSSGNTIYF. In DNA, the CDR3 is TGTGCCAGCAGCGCTCTGAGCTCTGGAAACACCATATATTTT.